What follows are 2 T cell receptor beta chains derived from one specimen sequenced in a study of T cell changes during pregnancy in multiple sclerosis. This table comes from immunoSEQ multiplex PCR, and its TCRdb copy is limited to in-frame clones, with some not included. Here the sample spans about 100,000 clones, around nine tenths being singletons. The material was peripheral blood, obtained in the second trimester of pregnancy. Receptors originate from a female donor with multiple sclerosis, enrolled in a pregnancy study.

The V gene is TRBV19, the J gene TRBJ1-4; a weak D match, TRBD1 (5 bases). The CDR3 is made up of 14 amino acids. Germline CDR1 LNHDA, CDR2 SQIVND (reference sequence). The V end lost 6 bases, the J end lost 3 bases, and 11 bases lay between the germline ends. The DNA of the CDR3 is TGTGCCAGTAGCCAACAGGCGGCTAATGAAAAACTGTTTTTT. Encoded protein: CASSQQAANEKLFF.

The rearrangement joins TRBV19 to TRBJ1-2; no clear D gene. V shed 0 bases and J shed 3 bases, with 11 bases lying between them. This CDR3 region has 15 residues. The germline CDR1 and CDR2 sequences are LNHDA and SQIVND (reference sequence). Here the CDR3 DNA reads TGTGCCAGTAGTATAGATATCGAGCGAGACTATGGCTACACCTTC. Translation gives CASSIDIERDYGYTF.